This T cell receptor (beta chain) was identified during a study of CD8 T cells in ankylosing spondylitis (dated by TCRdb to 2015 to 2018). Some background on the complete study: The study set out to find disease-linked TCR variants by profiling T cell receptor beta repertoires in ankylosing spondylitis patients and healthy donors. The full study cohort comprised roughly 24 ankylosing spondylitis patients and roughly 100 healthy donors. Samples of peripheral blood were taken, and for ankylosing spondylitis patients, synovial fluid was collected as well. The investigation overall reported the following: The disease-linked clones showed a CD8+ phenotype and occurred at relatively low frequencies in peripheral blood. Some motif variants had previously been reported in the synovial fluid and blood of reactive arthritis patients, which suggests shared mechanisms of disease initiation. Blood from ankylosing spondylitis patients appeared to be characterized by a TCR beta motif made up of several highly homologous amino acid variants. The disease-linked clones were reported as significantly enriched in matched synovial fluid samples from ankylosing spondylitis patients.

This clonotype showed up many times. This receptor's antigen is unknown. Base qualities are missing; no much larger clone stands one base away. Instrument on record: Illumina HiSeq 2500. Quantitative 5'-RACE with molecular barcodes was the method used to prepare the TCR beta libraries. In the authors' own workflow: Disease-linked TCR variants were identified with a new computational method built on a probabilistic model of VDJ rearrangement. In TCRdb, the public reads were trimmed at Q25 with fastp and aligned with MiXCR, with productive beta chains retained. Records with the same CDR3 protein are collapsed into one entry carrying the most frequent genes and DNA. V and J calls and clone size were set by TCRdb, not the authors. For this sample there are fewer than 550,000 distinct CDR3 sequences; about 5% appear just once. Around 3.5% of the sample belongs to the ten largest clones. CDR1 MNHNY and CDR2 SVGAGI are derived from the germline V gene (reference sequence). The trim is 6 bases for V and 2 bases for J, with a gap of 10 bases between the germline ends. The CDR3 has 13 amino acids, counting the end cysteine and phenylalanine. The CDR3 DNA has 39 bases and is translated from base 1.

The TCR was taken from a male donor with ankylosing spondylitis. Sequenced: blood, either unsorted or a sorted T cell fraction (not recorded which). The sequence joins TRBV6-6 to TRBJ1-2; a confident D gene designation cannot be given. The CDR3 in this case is CASSGAENYGYTF. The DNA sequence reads TGTGCCAGCAGCGGTGCAGAGAACTATGGCTACACCTTC.